The T cell receptor (beta chain) under discussion was sequenced for a study of blood T cell repertoires in COVID-19. As for the study in general: COVID-19 samples, acute and convalescent, were from the United States, Italy and Spain. T cells, B-cell-depleted T cells, or PBMCs supplied cDNA or gDNA.

From germline, CDR1 is DFQATT and CDR2 SNEGSKA (reference sequence). The CDR3 has 13 residues. The V gene end was trimmed by 3 bases and the J gene end by 3 bases; junction bases not matched to a gene: 4. In the authors' workflow: Nucleated cell counts were estimated from reference gene primer amplification. Repertoires were generated with immunoSEQ multiplex PCR, while TCRdb's copy carries only in-frame clones and drops some. V and J calls and clone size are those listed in that table; D and trimming were worked out from the DNA. The sample contains tens of thousands of clones, about nine tenths of which appear only once.

Sequenced material: peripheral blood. The rearrangement uses TRBV20-1 and TRBJ1-2; 7 nucleotides match TRBD1. The TCR sequence derives from a woman at least 80 years old with active or convalescent COVID-19. As DNA, the CDR3 is TGCAGTGCTAGTGCAGGGGGAGACTATGGCTACACCTTC. Translating gives CSASAGGDYGYTF.